Following are 28 T cell receptor beta chains from one sample sequenced in a study of blood T cell repertoires in COVID-19. Here immunoSEQ multiplex PCR was the method, and the copy in TCRdb shows in-frame clones only, minus some. The sample yields under 250,000 clones, nearly 90% seen once. The sequencing input was PBMCs or T cells enriched from blood (not recorded which). The receptors derive from a man aged 30-40 years who had recovered from COVID-19.

The chain combines TRBV11-1 with TRBJ2-3; D remains ambiguous. CDR1 and CDR2 (germline): SGHAT, FQDESV (reference sequence). This CDR3 has 12 residues. V was clipped by 1 base and J by 6 bases, with 5 bases between them. In nucleotides, the CDR3 is TGTGCCAGCAGCTTAGAGAGGGATACGCAGTATTTT. Translating it yields CASSLERDTQYF.

The J gene is TRBJ1-4, the V gene TRBV30; the D is unclear. In germline, CDR1 is GTSNPN, CDR2 SVGIG (reference sequence). V lost 3 bases to trimming and J lost 6 bases, with 17 bases between them. The CDR3 runs to 15 residues. CDR3 region: CAWSVLGPGYEKLFF. The DNA for the CDR3 is TGTGCCTGGAGCGTACTTGGTCCCGGGTATGAAAAACTGTTTTTT.

Only one count was recorded for this clone. This chain connects TRBV7-9 to TRBJ1-2; D gene unclear. Germline assignment: CDR1 SEHNR and CDR2 FQNEAQ (reference sequence). V was clipped by 5 bases and J by 7 bases, with 8 bases between them. This CDR3 is 11 amino acids long. DNA of the CDR3: TGTGCCAGCAGCCCTGAGTTTGGCTACACCTTC. It translates to CASSPEFGYTF.

J is TRBJ2-2 and V is TRBV9; the D gene is possibly TRBD1 (6 bases). This CDR3 contains 15 residues. V gave up 0 bases and J gave up 5 bases, with 11 bases separating them. Germline CDR1 reads SGDLS; CDR2 reads YYNGEE. The chain's CDR3 is CASSVGGQVTGELFF. CDR3 nucleotide sequence: TGTGCCAGCAGCGTAGGGGGGCAGGTGACCGGGGAGCTGTTTTTT.

The chain employs TRBV10-2 and TRBJ1-6; unclear D gene. In germline, CDR1 is WSHSY, CDR2 SAAADI. The ends were cut back, 3 bases at V and 4 bases at J, with 4 bases in the middle. The length of the CDR3 is 13 residues. The chain's CDR3 is CASSDQYNSPLHF. CDR3 in DNA: TGCGCCAGCAGTGATCAATATAATTCACCCCTCCACTTT.

The chain uses TRBV3-1 (or the pseudogene TRBV3-2) and TRBJ2-1; D gene ambiguous. The CDR3 consists of 15 residues. The V gene lost 1 base and the J gene lost 1 base, with 8 bases spanning the gap. Germline lookup yields CDR1 LGHDT and CDR2 YNNKEL (reference sequence). The CDR3, as DNA: TGTGCCAGCAGCCAAGCGGGTTCGTCCTACAATGAGCAGTTCTTC. As protein: CASSQAGSSYNEQFF.

This chain joins TRBV7-2 and TRBJ1-1, with D possibly TRBD1 on 5 matching bases. The germline V and J ends were trimmed by 3 bases and 6 bases, with 14 bases remaining between them. The CDR3 length is 14 residues. From germline, CDR1 is SGHTA and CDR2 FQGNSA. The DNA for the CDR3 is TGTGCCAGCAGCTTTACTCGGACACCCTCTGAAGCTTTCTTT. Translation gives CASSFTRTPSEAFF.

The V call is TRBV4-1, the J call TRBJ1-2; D is undetermined. Trimming stripped 2 bases from V and 5 bases from J, with 15 bases between. Germline lookup yields CDR1 MGHRA and CDR2 YSYEKL. This CDR3 comprises 15 residues. Written as DNA, the CDR3 is TGCGCCAGCAGCCAAATCCTAGACGAAGGATATGGCTACACCTTC. It is translated as CASSQILDEGYGYTF.

This chain joins TRBV18 and TRBJ2-2; D remains unclear. V gave up 6 bases and J gave up 4 bases, with 15 bases separating them. Germline values: CDR1 KGHSH, CDR2 LQKENI. CDR3 size: 15 residues. For the CDR3, the DNA is TGTGCCAGCTCCCCGGAGACCCTTTCCACCGGGGAGCTGTTTTTT. Its translation: CASSPETLSTGELFF.

The rearrangement links TRBV15 to TRBJ1-2; 8 nucleotides agree with TRBD1. CDR3 length equals 15 residues. Germline values: CDR1 LNHNV, CDR2 YYDKDF (reference sequence). The ends lost 6 bases at V and 2 bases at J; junction bases unmatched: 8. CDR3: CATSIDRGKNYGYTF. Here the CDR3 DNA reads TGTGCCACCAGTATTGACAGGGGAAAAAACTATGGCTACACCTTC. Complete variable domain (other parts from reference TRBV15 and TRBJ1-2): DAMVIQNPRYQVTQFGKPVTLSCSQTLNHNVMYWYQQKSSQAPKLLFHYYDKDFNNEADTPDNFQSRRPNTSFCFLDIRSPGLGDTAMYLCATSIDRGKNYGYTFGSGTRLTVV.

This clone was counted only a few times. V is TRBV29-1 and J is TRBJ2-7; 7 bases match TRBD1. Germline CDR1 SQVTM, CDR2 ANQGSEA. This CDR3 has 15 residues. J was trimmed by 4 bases and V by 5 bases; bases with no gene match: 14. DNA for the CDR3: TGCAGCGTTCAGGGGGAATGGGTCCCGGGGTACGAGCAGTACTTC. This codes for CSVQGEWVPGYEQYF.

The chain carries TRBV7-9 and TRBJ2-7, with TRBD2 matching 8 bases. V shed 5 bases and J 6 bases; nucleotides not matched to a gene: 6. Germline assignment: CDR1 SEHNR and CDR2 FQNEAQ (reference sequence). CDR3 size: 13 residues. CDR3 region: CASSTTRGGEQYF. The DNA for the CDR3 is TGTGCCAGCAGCACAACCCGGGGGGGCGAGCAGTACTTC.

This chain links TRBV7-8 with TRBJ2-1; D is undetermined. The CDR3 loop spans 11 amino acids. V shed 5 bases and J shed 12 bases, with 11 bases lying between them. The germline V gene has CDR1 SGHVS and CDR2 FQNEAQ. The CDR3 DNA reads TGTGCCAGCAGCGTCTCAATGAGGCAGTTCTTC. Its protein is CASSVSMRQFF.

V is TRBV18 and J is TRBJ1-5, with 8 bases identical to TRBD1. The germline gives CDR1 KGHSH, CDR2 LQKENI. The CDR3 is made up of 16 amino acids. Losses at the gene ends were 3 bases for V and 5 bases for J; bases not matched to a gene: 9. CDR3 in amino acids: CASSPAGGYFDQPQHF. For the CDR3, the DNA is TGTGCCAGCTCACCCGCAGGGGGCTATTTCGATCAGCCCCAGCATTTT.

The chain joins TRBV5-8 to TRBJ1-2, with D unresolved. V was shortened by 0 bases and J by 10 bases, with 7 bases between the two germline ends. The CDR3 has 11 amino acids. Germline V CDR1 and CDR2: SGHTS, YDEGEE. CDR3 DNA: TGTGCCAGCAGCTTGGCCCATCACTACACCTTC. Translation: CASSLAHHYTF.

This chain connects TRBV18 to TRBJ2-1, with 11 nucleotides matching TRBD2. This CDR3 has 16 amino acids. V was pared by 6 bases and J by 2 bases, with 6 bases of the junction left unmatched. In germline, CDR1 is KGHSH, CDR2 LQKENI. The CDR3 reads CASSPLSGGAYNEQFF. CDR3 coding DNA: TGTGCCAGCTCCCCTCTTAGCGGGGGGGCCTACAATGAGCAGTTCTTC. Supplemented by reference TRBV18 and TRBJ2-1, the full variable domain reads NAGVMQNPRHLVRRRGQEARLRCSPMKGHSHVYWYRQLPEEGLKFMVYLQKENIIDESGMPKERFSAEFPKEGPSILRIQQVVRGDSAAYFCASSPLSGGAYNEQFFGPGTRLTVL.

This CDR3 reads CASSEDFSGGYQPQHF. In nucleotides, the CDR3 is TGTGCCAGCAGTGAGGATTTTTCGGGGGGCTATCAGCCCCAGCATTTT. This chain connects TRBV6-1 to TRBJ1-5, with D perhaps matching TRBD1 (6 bases). V was pared by 3 bases and J by 5 bases, with 17 bases between. CDR3 length: 16 residues. Germline assignment: CDR1 MNHNS and CDR2 SASEGT.

The gene calls are TRBV21-1 and TRBJ1-1; the table's D call of TRBD1 was not tested on the DNA. TRBV21-1 is described as a pseudogene. This CDR3 spans 17 amino acids. The CDR3 protein is CASSGPGPTGGGGLAFF. Here the CDR3 DNA reads TGTGCCAGCAGCGGCCCCGGTCCTACAGGGGGTGGGGGATTGGCTTTCTTT.

The gene calls are TRBV7-2 and TRBJ2-7; the D gene is possibly TRBD1 (5 bases). CDR1 SGHTA and CDR2 FQGNSA come from the germline V gene. The CDR3 has 14 amino acids. Between the trimmed V and J ends, which lost 2 bases and 4 bases, there was a span of 12 bases. The CDR3 is CASSLFPGQYEQYF. The CDR3 region has the DNA TGTGCCAGCAGCTTATTCCCAGGGCAGTACGAGCAGTACTTC.

The chain couples TRBV30 to TRBJ2-3, with 7 bases lining up with TRBD2. The CDR3 spans 13 residues. The V gene end was trimmed by 5 bases and the J gene end by 8 bases; junction bases not matched to a gene: 10. Germline V CDR1 and CDR2: GTSNPN, SVGIG (reference sequence). The CDR3 DNA follows: TGTGCCTGGGGCGGCGGGAGAGAGGGTACGCAGTATTTT. Translating it yields CAWGGGREGTQYF.

This clone was recorded only once. The J gene is TRBJ2-2, the V gene TRBV19; TRBD1 aligns across 10 bases. This CDR3 is built from 17 residues. J gave up 3 bases and V 7 bases, and 11 bases lay outside the gene matches. Germline CDR1 is LNHDA and CDR2 is SQIVND (reference sequence). The CDR3 DNA sequence: TGTGCCAGTACCTATAAGTGGGGACAGGGGCACACCGGGGAGCTGTTTTTT. This gives the protein CASTYKWGQGHTGELFF.

The rearrangement links TRBV6-5 to TRBJ1-2; no firm D call. This CDR3 contains 14 residues. Per the germline V gene, CDR1 is MNHEY and CDR2 is SVGAGI. Trimming removed 0 bases from V and 5 bases from J, with 10 bases in between. DNA for the CDR3: TGTGCCAGCAGTTACTCCGGGGTCGGGTATGGCTACACCTTC. Residues: CASSYSGVGYGYTF.

J is TRBJ1-3 and V is TRBV11-3; 7 bases line up with TRBD1. This CDR3 contains 15 residues. Germline CDR1 and CDR2: SGHNT and YENEEA. Trimming took 2 bases from V and 1 from J; bases not matched to a gene: 2. The CDR3 sequence: CASSLQGESGNTIYF. The CDR3 bases are TGTGCCAGCAGCTTACAGGGGGAATCTGGAAACACCATATATTTT.

The chain combines TRBV20-1 with TRBJ1-1; D is unresolved. Germline V gene lookup returns CDR1 DFQATT and CDR2 SNEGSKA (reference sequence). V was shortened by 3 bases and J by 0 bases, with 2 bases between the two germline ends. There are 11 residues in the CDR3. This CDR3 reads CSASMNTEAFF. Written as DNA, the CDR3 is TGCAGTGCTAGCATGAACACTGAAGCTTTCTTT.

The chain is built from TRBV4-3 and TRBJ1-1; D is unresolved. The CDR3 extends over 13 amino acids. From germline, CDR1 is LGHNA and CDR2 YSLEER. Trimming stripped 3 bases from V and 2 bases from J, with 7 bases between. CDR3 in amino acids: CASSQLANTEAFF. Here the CDR3 DNA reads TGCGCCAGCAGCCAGTTAGCAAACACTGAAGCTTTCTTT.

This chain links TRBV10-3 with TRBJ2-1, with D uncertain. Germline CDR1 reads ENHRY; CDR2 reads SYGVKD. The CDR3 runs 13 residues. V lost 3 bases to trimming and J lost 2 bases, with 5 bases between them. The CDR3 nucleotides read TGTGCCATCAGTGATGAGGCCTACAATGAGCAGTTCTTC. Translated: CAISDEAYNEQFF.

The chain is built from TRBV6-5 and TRBJ1-2; no reliable D call. Germline CDR1 MNHEY, CDR2 SVGAGI. V gave up 8 bases and J gave up 5 bases, with 9 bases separating them. The CDR3 loop spans 11 amino acids. In DNA form, the CDR3 reads TGTGCCAGCGCACGAACATATGGCTACACCTTC. It translates to CASARTYGYTF.

DNA of the CDR3: TGTGCCTGGAGTCAGGTAGCGGGAGCCCGGGAGACCCAGTACTTC. As protein: CAWSQVAGARETQYF. The rearrangement joins TRBV30 to TRBJ2-5; 9 positions agree with TRBD2. Germline V gene data show CDR1 as GTSNPN and CDR2 as SVGIG (reference sequence). The CDR3 contains 15 residues. After removal of 2 bases from V and 5 bases from J, the junction contained 9 bases not matched to a gene.